Presented here are 30 T cell receptor beta chains from one specimen sequenced in a study of CXCR3-negative and CXCR3-positive naive CD8 T cells. UMI-labeled 5' RACE yielded the TRB cDNA libraries. TCRdb re-called the 5' RACE reads; one entry per CDR3 protein, DNA not given. The table for this sample gives under 50,000 distinct CDR3 sequences. Sequences were obtained from naive CXCR3- CD8+ T cells from blood. Subset specified: CD45RO-CCR7+CD27+CD95- naive CD8+ T cells lacking CXCR3 (TNR3-). The receptors come from a human donor in good health. Some clones in this sample may be carry-over from other donors' samples.

The genes are TRBV7-9 and TRBJ1-1. The V gene's germline CDR1 is SEHNR and CDR2 FQNEAQ (reference sequence). The CDR3 loop spans 13 amino acids. The CDR3 here is CASSFLENTEAFF.

The chain employs TRBV14 and TRBJ2-3. Germline CDR1 is SGHDN and CDR2 is FVKESK. The CDR3 totals 15 residues. The CDR3 loop is CASSQDDWGTDTQYF.

The V and J genes are TRBV5-1 and TRBJ2-7; TCRdb selects TRBD1, and the lack of DNA leaves this call unchecked. Germline CDR1 is SGHRS and CDR2 is YFSETQ. The CDR3 has 14 residues. The CDR3 is CASSSGTGAGEQYF.

The chain is built from TRBV2 and TRBJ2-7; TCRdb designates TRBD2, a call that cannot be tested without DNA. This CDR3 spans 14 amino acids. CDR1 is SNHLY, CDR2 FYNNEI, per germline. This CDR3 reads CASSEGGREYEQYF.

V gene TRBV12-3 or TRBV12-4 combines with J gene TRBJ2-1. The CDR3 covers 13 residues. The CDR3: CASSRKLYNEQFF.

J is TRBJ2-3 and V is TRBV28; TCRdb gives TRBD2 as the D gene, but with no DNA this cannot be confirmed. The CDR3 loop spans 15 amino acids. Germline assignment: CDR1 MDHEN and CDR2 SYDVKM. This chain's CDR3 is CASSRGLASTDTQYF.

V gene TRBV5-4 combines with J gene TRBJ2-3. The CDR3 length is 11 residues. Looked up from germline, CDR1 is SGHNT and CDR2 is YYREEE (reference sequence). This chain's CDR3 is CASSFEDTQYF. Looking up the rest from reference TRBV5-4 and TRBJ2-3 gives the full variable domain: ETGVTQSPTHLIKTRGQQVTLRCSSQSGHNTVSWYQQALGQGPQFIFQYYREEENGRGNFPPRFSGLQFPNYSSELNVNALELDDSALYLCASSFEDTQYFGPGTRLTVL.

The rearrangement uses TRBV5-5 and TRBJ2-3. CDR1 and CDR2 from the germline V gene are SGHKS and YYEKEE (reference sequence). The CDR3 loop spans 15 amino acids. The CDR3 here is CASSNNGLAPDTQYF.

V usage is TRBV21-1 and J usage is TRBJ2-1; there is no DNA to check the TCRdb D call of TRBD1. TRBV21-1 is designated a pseudogene. This CDR3 is 14 amino acids long. The CDR3 reads CASSSGTGYNEQFF.

The rearrangement joins TRBV9 to TRBJ1-5; as DNA is missing, the TRBD1 call by TCRdb cannot be tested. Germline V gene sequence: CDR1 SGDLS, CDR2 YYNGEE. This CDR3 is 15 amino acids long. CDR3: CASSETGAGNQPQHF.

The chain links TRBV28 to TRBJ1-4; TCRdb selects TRBD1, and the lack of DNA leaves this call unchecked. Looked up from germline, CDR1 is MDHEN and CDR2 is SYDVKM. The CDR3 runs 15 residues. CDR3 protein: CASTPWGAANEKLFF.

The chain has TRBV7-6 and TRBJ2-3; lacking DNA, the TRBD1 call made by TCRdb goes unchecked. This CDR3 comprises 15 residues. Germline V gene data show CDR1 as SGHVS and CDR2 as FNYEAQ. This chain's CDR3 is CASSSTGSYPDTQYF. The full variable domain, its missing parts supplied by reference TRBV7-6 and TRBJ2-3, is GAGVSQSPRYKVTKRGQDVALRCDPISGHVSLYWYRQALGQGPEFLTYFNYEAQQDKSGLPNDRFSAERPEGSISTLTIQRTEQRDSAMYRCASSSTGSYPDTQYFGPGTRLTVL.

The chain couples TRBV12-3 or TRBV12-4 to TRBJ2-7. The CDR3 covers 15 residues. The CDR3 here is CASSFRPQLAYEQYF.

The chain has TRBV28 and TRBJ2-7; TCRdb names TRBD2, which stays unverified in the absence of DNA. This CDR3 comprises 15 residues. Germline CDR1 and CDR2: MDHEN and SYDVKM. CDR3 amino acids: CASSDSGDRNYEQYF.

The J gene is TRBJ2-4, the V gene TRBV2; TCRdb's D call of TRBD2 is untestable without DNA. Per germline, CDR1 SNHLY and CDR2 FYNNEI. The CDR3 sequence is 11 residues long. The CDR3 is CASLLAAFQYF.

V gene TRBV5-1 combines with J gene TRBJ1-5. Germline V gene lookup returns CDR1 SGHRS and CDR2 YFSETQ. This CDR3 has 12 residues. CDR3 protein: CASSVDGQPQHF.

In terms of frequency, this clonotype is medium-sized. CDR3 residues: CASSVSVSSSYEQYF. The chain has TRBV9 and TRBJ2-7. CDR3 length: 15 residues. CDR1 is SGDLS, CDR2 YYNGEE, per germline.

V and J are TRBV29-1 and TRBJ2-7; TCRdb gives TRBD1 as the D gene, but with no DNA this cannot be confirmed. Germline-derived CDR1 and CDR2 are SQVTM and ANQGSEA. The CDR3 has 12 amino acids. CDR3 sequence: CSGITGPYEQYF.

The V and J genes are TRBV6-6 and TRBJ1-2; TCRdb names TRBD1, which stays unverified in the absence of DNA. Germline V gene data show CDR1 as MNHNY and CDR2 as SVGAGI (reference sequence). This CDR3 spans 13 amino acids. The CDR3 protein is CASSYAGDYGYTF.

The chain carries TRBV15 and TRBJ2-1; as DNA is missing, the TRBD2 call by TCRdb cannot be tested. This CDR3 is built from 14 residues. Germline V CDR1 and CDR2: LNHNV, YYDKDF (reference sequence). This CDR3 is CATSPVRAYNEQFF.

The chain uses TRBV7-3 and TRBJ2-2; TCRdb selects TRBD2, and the lack of DNA leaves this call unchecked. The CDR3 covers 15 residues. Germline V gene data show CDR1 as SGHTA and CDR2 as FQGTGA. The CDR3: CASSPSGRKAGELFF.

This chain connects TRBV28 to TRBJ2-7. From germline, CDR1 is MDHEN and CDR2 SYDVKM. This CDR3 contains 12 residues. CDR3 region: CASSFKAYEQYF.

The V call is TRBV5-1, the J call TRBJ2-7. The germline V gene encodes CDR1 SGHRS and CDR2 YFSETQ. The CDR3 extends over 13 amino acids. CDR3 sequence reads: CASSPEVSYEQYF.

CDR3 region: CASSYSETSTDTQYF. The V and J genes are TRBV6-6 and TRBJ2-3. The CDR3 sequence is 15 residues long. CDR1 and CDR2 from the germline V gene are MNHNY and SVGAGI (reference sequence).

The chain joins TRBV5-6 to TRBJ2-1; with no DNA, the TCRdb D assignment of TRBD2 cannot be verified. Germline values: CDR1 SGHDT, CDR2 YYEEEE. This CDR3 contains 16 residues. CDR3 amino acids: CASSFEGLNSGYEQFF.

The chain links TRBV5-6 to TRBJ2-7; the D call from TCRdb, TRBD2, cannot be confirmed without DNA. The CDR3 consists of 17 residues. Germline V gene lookup returns CDR1 SGHDT and CDR2 YYEEEE. The CDR3 is CASSLANERRHPYEQYF.

This rearrangement joins TRBV25-1 to TRBJ2-2; the TCRdb D gene call, TRBD2, has no DNA to confirm it. The CDR3 is 15 amino acids. Looked up from germline, CDR1 is MGHDK and CDR2 is SYGVNS. The CDR3 protein is CASSLNSGSYGELFF.

The CDR3 sequence: CSARDHSSYEQYF. The chain links TRBV20-1 to TRBJ2-7. CDR1 and CDR2 from the germline V gene are DFQATT and SNEGSKA (reference sequence). CDR3 size: 13 residues.

The chain has TRBV9 and TRBJ2-7; TCRdb selects TRBD2, and the lack of DNA leaves this call unchecked. The CDR3 has 13 amino acids. Germline-derived CDR1 and CDR2 are SGDLS and YYNGEE. The CDR3 is CASSPGTSNEQYF.

The rearrangement joins TRBV12-3 or TRBV12-4 to TRBJ1-1; TCRdb's D call, TRBD1, is unchecked because there is no DNA. This CDR3 is built from 13 residues. The CDR3 sequence is CASTLGGGSEAFF.